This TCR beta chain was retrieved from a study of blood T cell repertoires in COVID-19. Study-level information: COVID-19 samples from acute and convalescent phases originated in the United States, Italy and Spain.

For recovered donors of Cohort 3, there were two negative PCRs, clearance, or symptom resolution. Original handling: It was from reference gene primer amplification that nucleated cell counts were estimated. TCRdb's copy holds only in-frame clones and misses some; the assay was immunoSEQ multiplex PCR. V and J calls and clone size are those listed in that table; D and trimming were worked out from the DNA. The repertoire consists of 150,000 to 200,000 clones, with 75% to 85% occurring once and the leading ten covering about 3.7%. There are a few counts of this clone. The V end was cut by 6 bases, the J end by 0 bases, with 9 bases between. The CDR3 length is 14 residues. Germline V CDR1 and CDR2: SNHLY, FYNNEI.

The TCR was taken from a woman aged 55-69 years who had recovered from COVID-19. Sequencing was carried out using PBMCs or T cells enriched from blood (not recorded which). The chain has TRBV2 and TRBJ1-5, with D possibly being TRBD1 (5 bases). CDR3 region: CASRQVYSNQPQHF. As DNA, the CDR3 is TGTGCCAGCAGACAGGTTTATAGCAATCAGCCCCAGCATTTT.